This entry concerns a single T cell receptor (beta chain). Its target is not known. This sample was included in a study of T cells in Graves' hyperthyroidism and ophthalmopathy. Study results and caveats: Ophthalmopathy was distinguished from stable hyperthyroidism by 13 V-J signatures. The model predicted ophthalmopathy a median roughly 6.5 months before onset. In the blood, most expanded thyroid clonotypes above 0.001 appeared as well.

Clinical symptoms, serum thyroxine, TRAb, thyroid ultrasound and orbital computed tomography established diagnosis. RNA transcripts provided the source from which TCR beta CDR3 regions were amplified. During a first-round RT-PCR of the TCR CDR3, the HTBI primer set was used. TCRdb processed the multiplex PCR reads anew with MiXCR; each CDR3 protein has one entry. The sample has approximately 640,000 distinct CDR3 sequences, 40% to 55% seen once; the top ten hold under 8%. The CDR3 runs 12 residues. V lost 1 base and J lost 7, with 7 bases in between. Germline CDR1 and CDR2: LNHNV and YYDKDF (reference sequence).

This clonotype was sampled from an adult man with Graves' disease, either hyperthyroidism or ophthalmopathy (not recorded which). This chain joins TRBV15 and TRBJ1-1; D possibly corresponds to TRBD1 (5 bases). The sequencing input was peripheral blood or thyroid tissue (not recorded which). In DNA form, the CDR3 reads TGTGCCACCAGCAGAGCAGGGATTGAAGCTTTCTTT. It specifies CATSRAGIEAFF.